Listed here is a single TCR beta chain. The entry originates in a study of blood T cell repertoires in COVID-19. Study-wide background: Samples of COVID-19 (acute and convalescent) were obtained from the United States, Italy and Spain. Nucleic acid was either cDNA or gDNA, and it came from T cells, B-cell-depleted T cells, or PBMCs.

Unmatched junction bases numbered 12, after V lost 6 bases and J lost 7 bases. CDR3 length: 15 amino acids. The germline V gene has CDR1 WNHNN and CDR2 SYGVQD (reference sequence). Profiling relied on immunoSEQ multiplex PCR, and the TCRdb table lists in-frame clones only, not all of them. The sample has about 62,000 clones, around 91% seen once. The sample consisted of peripheral blood. The chain joins TRBV10-1 to TRBJ2-1; 7 nucleotides align to TRBD2. This receptor was obtained from a woman aged 60-75 years with COVID-19, enrolled during active disease. The CDR3 sequence: CASSNLLAYCNEQFF. CDR3 bases: TGCGCCAGCAGCAACTTACTAGCGTACTGTAATGAGCAGTTCTTC.